This is a list of T cell receptor beta chains from one sample in a study of cytomegalovirus exposure and HLA in healthy donors. TCRdb's table, derived via immunoSEQ multiplex PCR, lists solely in-frame clones and lacks some. Altogether under 200,000 clones are present, roughly 85% being singletons, with the ten largest covering approximately 1.3%. The specimen was PBMCs. The origin of the receptors is a man aged 30 to 39 in good health and CMV-seronegative. Both conserved end residues are trimmed from each CDR3. The order of the fields is V gene, D gene, CDR3 length, CDR3 protein. The D gene is left open where the match is weak.

TRBV29-1 | TRBD1 | 10 | SAGQGSYEQY
TRBV6-5 | TRBD1 | 12 | ASSYDRATYEQY
TRBV19 | - | 13 | ASSIWQGNYNEQF
TRBV18 | TRBD2 | 14 | ASSPPGKGGQETQY
TRBV7-6 | TRBD2 | 13 | ASSPGEGFLREQY
TRBV30 | - | 11 | AWSRGEYYEQY
TRBV7-3 | TRBD1 | 13 | ASSPGGQGNYGYT
TRBV7-3 | - | 11 | ASSFGLSAEQY
TRBV7-3 | TRBD1 | 12 | ASSPGQGAGGYT
TRBV4-3 | - | 12 | ASSQAGNPDTQY
TRBV5-1 | TRBD1 | 14 | ASSLVIDRGSETQY
TRBV5-1 | - | 12 | ASSLAQGNTEAF
TRBV30 | TRBD1 | 12 | AWIDDRANTEAF
TRBV27 | TRBD2 | 15 | ASSPPRGSGSTGELF
TRBV7-9 | - | 10 | ASSLGLAEQF
TRBV4-2 | TRBD2 | 16 | ASSQEVTSGRRGDTQY
TRBV6-5 | TRBD1 | 13 | ASTSNRDRVYEQY
TRBV28 | - | 12 | ASTPGGPGTEAF
TRBV4-3 | - | 11 | ASSQASSYEQY
TRBV4-1 | TRBD2 | 17 | ASSPGPLAPGLARHTQY
TRBV10-3 | TRBD2 | 13 | AISPPGGGYDEQY
TRBV4-1 | - | 13 | ASSQRQGSGNEQF
TRBV7-9 | TRBD1 | 14 | ASSPPEGASTDTQY
TRBV7-8 | TRBD2 | 14 | ASSLGTSGRVYEQY
TRBV28 | - | 9 | ASKGFGELF
TRBV7-9 | TRBD2 | 12 | ASSGTSGSYEQY
TRBV25-1 | TRBD1 | 13 | ASSPASGQGRKLF
TRBV6-1 | TRBD2 | 13 | ASSEEASGLYEQY
TRBV7-9 | TRBD2 | 13 | ASSSTSVYSAEQY
TRBV19 | TRBD1 | 12 | ASTPTGGIEKLF
TRBV5-8 | TRBD2 | 13 | ASSHGLASYNEQF
TRBV28 | TRBD2 | 16 | ASSFTSAGGPSKNIQY
TRBV12-5 | - | 11 | ASGLAGNYGYT
TRBV11-2 | - | 9 | ASSWIQGPT
TRBV5-1 | TRBD2 | 14 | ASRPGLAGRSYEQY
TRBV9 | - | 15 | ASSPDGVWGSNQPQH